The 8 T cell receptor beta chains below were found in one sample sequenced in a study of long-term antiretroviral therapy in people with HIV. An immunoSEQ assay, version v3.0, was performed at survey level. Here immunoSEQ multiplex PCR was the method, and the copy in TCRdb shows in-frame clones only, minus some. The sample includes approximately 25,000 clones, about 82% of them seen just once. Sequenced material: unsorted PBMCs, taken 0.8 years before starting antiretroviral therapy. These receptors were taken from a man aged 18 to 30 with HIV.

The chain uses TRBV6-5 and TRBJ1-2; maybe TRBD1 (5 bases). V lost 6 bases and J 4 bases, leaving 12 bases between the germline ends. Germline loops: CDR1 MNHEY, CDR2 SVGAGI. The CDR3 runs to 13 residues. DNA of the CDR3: TGTGCCAGCAGCCAGGGCCCACTCTATGGCTACACCTTC. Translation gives CASSQGPLYGYTF.

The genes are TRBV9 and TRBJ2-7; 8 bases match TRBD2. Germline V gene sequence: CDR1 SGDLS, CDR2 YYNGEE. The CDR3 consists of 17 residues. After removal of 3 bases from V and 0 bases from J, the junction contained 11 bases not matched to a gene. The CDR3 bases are TGTGCCAGCAGCGGGACTAGCCACCTTATGAGCTCCTACGAGCAGTACTTC. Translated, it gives CASSGTSHLMSSYEQYF.

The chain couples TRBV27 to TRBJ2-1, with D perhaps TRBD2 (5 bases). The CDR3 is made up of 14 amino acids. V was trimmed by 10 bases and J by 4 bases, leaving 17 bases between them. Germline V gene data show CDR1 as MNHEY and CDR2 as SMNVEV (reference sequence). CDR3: CATINVRGYNEQFF. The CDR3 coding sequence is TGTGCCACCATCAACGTTCGGGGTTACAATGAGCAGTTCTTC.

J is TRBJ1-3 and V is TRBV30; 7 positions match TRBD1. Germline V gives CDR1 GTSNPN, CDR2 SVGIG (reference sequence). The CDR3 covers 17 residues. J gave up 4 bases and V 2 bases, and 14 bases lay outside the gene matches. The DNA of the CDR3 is TGTGCCTGGAGTTCCCTCGGGACAGCCTGGCCCGGAAACACCATATATTTT. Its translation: CAWSSLGTAWPGNTIYF.

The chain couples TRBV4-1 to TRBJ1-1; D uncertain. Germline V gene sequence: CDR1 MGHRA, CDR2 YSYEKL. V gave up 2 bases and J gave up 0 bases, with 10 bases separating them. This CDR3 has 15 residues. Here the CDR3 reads CASSQRGILNTEAFF. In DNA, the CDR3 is TGCGCCAGCAGCCAAAGAGGCATTTTGAACACTGAAGCTTTCTTT.

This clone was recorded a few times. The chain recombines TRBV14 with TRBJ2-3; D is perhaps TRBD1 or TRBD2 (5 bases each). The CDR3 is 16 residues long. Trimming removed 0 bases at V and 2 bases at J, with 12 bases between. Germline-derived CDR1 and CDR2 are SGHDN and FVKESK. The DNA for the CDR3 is TGTGCCAGCAGCCAAGAAGGGGAGCTACTCACAGATACGCAGTATTTT. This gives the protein CASSQEGELLTDTQYF.

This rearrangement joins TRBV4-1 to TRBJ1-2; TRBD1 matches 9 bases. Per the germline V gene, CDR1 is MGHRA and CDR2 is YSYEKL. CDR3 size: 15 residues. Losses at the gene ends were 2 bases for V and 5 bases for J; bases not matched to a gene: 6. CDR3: CASSQPTQGAYGYTF. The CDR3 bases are TGCGCCAGCAGCCAACCTACACAGGGGGCGTATGGCTACACCTTC.

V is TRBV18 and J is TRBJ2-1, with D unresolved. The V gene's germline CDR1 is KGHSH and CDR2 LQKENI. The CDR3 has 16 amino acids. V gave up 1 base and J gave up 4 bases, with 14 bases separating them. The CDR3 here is CASSPLGPEEYNEQFF. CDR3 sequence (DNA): TGTGCCAGCTCACCACTAGGTCCCGAGGAGTACAATGAGCAGTTCTTC.